The rows below give T cell receptor beta chains drawn from one sample of a study of cytomegalovirus exposure and HLA in healthy donors. Profiling relied on immunoSEQ multiplex PCR, and the TCRdb table lists in-frame clones only, not all of them. The table lists 330,000 or so clones, just over 85% of them singletons. Sequencing was carried out using PBMCs. These receptor sequences come from a young woman in good health and CMV-seronegative. CDR3s include the opening cysteine and the closing phenylalanine or tryptophan. The D gene is left open where the match is weak. Size is omitted from some rows. Given values are once, few, many or a class for expanded clones.

d_gene: -
j_gene: TRBJ1-2
abundance: -
v_gene: TRBV27
CDR3nt: TGTGCCAGCAGTTCTACTCGGGGGAAACGCTATGGCTACACCTTC
CDR3aa: CASSSTRGKRYGYTF

d_gene: -
j_gene: TRBJ1-2
abundance: -
v_gene: TRBV11-2
CDR3nt: TGTGCCAGCAGCCGATCAGGGGCCGGGAACTATGGCTACACCTTC
CDR3aa: CASSRSGAGNYGYTF

d_gene: -
j_gene: TRBJ2-7
abundance: -
v_gene: TRBV28
CDR3nt: TGTGCCAGCAGTTTATCGGTAGCGGCCTCCTACGAGCAGTACTTC
CDR3aa: CASSLSVAASYEQYF

d_gene: -
j_gene: TRBJ2-5
abundance: -
v_gene: TRBV9
CDR3nt: TGTGCCAGCAGCGACGGACTCATCCAAGAGACCCAGTACTTC
CDR3aa: CASSDGLIQETQYF

d_gene: TRBD1
j_gene: TRBJ2-7
abundance: once
v_gene: TRBV6-5
CDR3nt: TGTGCCAGCAGTCCACCGGGGACAGGGAACTACGAGCAGTACTTC
CDR3aa: CASSPPGTGNYEQYF

d_gene: TRBD2
j_gene: TRBJ2-1
abundance: -
v_gene: TRBV10-3
CDR3nt: TGTGCCATCAACGGCGGGAGCCGGGTAGGCAATGAGCAGTTCTTC
CDR3aa: CAINGGSRVGNEQFF

d_gene: TRBD1
j_gene: TRBJ2-7
abundance: -
v_gene: TRBV13
CDR3nt: TGTGCCAGCAGCACAGGACAGGGGGCCTACGAGCAGTACTTC
CDR3aa: CASSTGQGAYEQYF

d_gene: -
j_gene: TRBJ1-1
abundance: -
v_gene: TRBV6-5
CDR3nt: TGTGCCAGCTCAGACATAAGGGGCCCTGAAGCTTTCTTT
CDR3aa: CASSDIRGPEAFF

d_gene: TRBD1
j_gene: TRBJ1-3
abundance: few
v_gene: TRBV6-1
CDR3nt: TGTGCCAGCAGTGTAGACAGGGGGGACACCATATATTTT
CDR3aa: CASSVDRGDTIYF

d_gene: TRBD2
j_gene: TRBJ2-1
abundance: -
v_gene: TRBV6-5
CDR3nt: TGTGCCAGCAGTTACTCGAATAGCGGGAGTGGTGAGCAGTTCTTC
CDR3aa: CASSYSNSGSGEQFF

d_gene: TRBD1
j_gene: TRBJ2-2
abundance: -
v_gene: TRBV4-1
CDR3nt: TGCGCCAGCCGCCCGGGGACAGGGTTTCTCACCGGGGAGCTGTTTTTT
CDR3aa: CASRPGTGFLTGELFF

d_gene: TRBD1
j_gene: TRBJ1-2
abundance: once
v_gene: TRBV5-4
CDR3nt: TGTGCCAGCAGCCCTGGCGGGGCAGGGGGCACCCTCCTCGGCTACACCTTC
CDR3aa: CASSPGGAGGTLLGYTF

d_gene: -
j_gene: TRBJ1-2
abundance: few
v_gene: TRBV9
CDR3nt: TGTGCCAGCAGCGTAGAGGAGGGGTATGGCTACACCTTC
CDR3aa: CASSVEEGYGYTF

d_gene: TRBD2
j_gene: TRBJ2-1
abundance: -
v_gene: TRBV7-9
CDR3nt: TGTGCCAGCAGCTTAGGAGCGGGAGGGGATGAGCAGTTCTTC
CDR3aa: CASSLGAGGDEQFF

d_gene: -
j_gene: TRBJ2-4
abundance: -
v_gene: TRBV5-1
CDR3nt: TGCGCCAGCAGGTCCGGGGTGCAAAACATTCAGTACTTC
CDR3aa: CASRSGVQNIQYF

d_gene: TRBD1
j_gene: TRBJ1-2
abundance: -
v_gene: TRBV28
CDR3nt: TGTGCCAGCAGTTGGGGGGACAGGGCTCAGACTGGCTACACCTTC
CDR3aa: CASSWGDRAQTGYTF

d_gene: -
j_gene: TRBJ1-1
abundance: -
v_gene: TRBV10-3
CDR3nt: TGTGCCATCAGTGATATGGCAGGGGAGAACACTGAAGCTTTCTTT
CDR3aa: CAISDMAGENTEAFF

d_gene: TRBD2
j_gene: TRBJ2-2
abundance: -
v_gene: TRBV7-2
CDR3nt: TGTGCCAGCGGAACTAGCGGAGGGACCGGGGAGCTGTTTTTT
CDR3aa: CASGTSGGTGELFF

d_gene: -
j_gene: TRBJ2-7
abundance: once
v_gene: TRBV11-1
CDR3nt: TGTGCCAGCAGCTTATTCGGGATCCCCTACGAGCAGTACTTC
CDR3aa: CASSLFGIPYEQYF

d_gene: -
j_gene: TRBJ1-1
abundance: -
v_gene: TRBV27
CDR3nt: TGTGCCAGCAGTTTATCCCCAGGGAACACTGAAGCTTTCTTT
CDR3aa: CASSLSPGNTEAFF

d_gene: TRBD2
j_gene: TRBJ2-3
abundance: -
v_gene: TRBV5-6
CDR3nt: TGTGCCAGCACCAGAGTGACTAGCGGGATAAGCACAGATACGCAGTATTTT
CDR3aa: CASTRVTSGISTDTQYF

d_gene: -
j_gene: TRBJ1-1
abundance: -
v_gene: TRBV25-1
CDR3nt: TGTGCCAGCTCCGGAATGGGGGGGGGCACTGAAGCTTTCTTT
CDR3aa: CASSGMGGGTEAFF

d_gene: -
j_gene: TRBJ2-5
abundance: -
v_gene: TRBV19
CDR3nt: TGTGCCAGTAGTATCAGGGATTCGGAGACCCAGTACTTC
CDR3aa: CASSIRDSETQYF

d_gene: TRBD1
j_gene: TRBJ1-2
abundance: -
v_gene: TRBV27
CDR3nt: TGTGCCAGCAGTTTATCAACAGGGGGCCATGGCTACACCTTC
CDR3aa: CASSLSTGGHGYTF

d_gene: TRBD2
j_gene: TRBJ2-7
abundance: -
v_gene: TRBV5-1
CDR3nt: TGCGCCAGCAGCTCCCAACTTCTAGCGGGAGCCTACGAGCAGTACTTC
CDR3aa: CASSSQLLAGAYEQYF

d_gene: -
j_gene: TRBJ2-7
abundance: -
v_gene: TRBV6-1
CDR3nt: TGTGCCAGCAGTGAAGTACAGGAAACCTACGAGCAGTACTTC
CDR3aa: CASSEVQETYEQYF

d_gene: TRBD2
j_gene: TRBJ2-1
abundance: -
v_gene: TRBV10-3
CDR3nt: TGTGCCATCAGTGAGTCGATCGGACTAGCGGGAGAATCCTACAATGAGCAGTTCTTC
CDR3aa: CAISESIGLAGESYNEQFF

d_gene: TRBD1
j_gene: TRBJ2-1
abundance: once
v_gene: TRBV9
CDR3nt: TGTGCCAGCAGCGTAGGGACAGGGGTGTATGAGCAGTTCTTC
CDR3aa: CASSVGTGVYEQFF

d_gene: -
j_gene: TRBJ1-5
abundance: -
v_gene: TRBV12-5
CDR3nt: TGTGCTAGTGGTTTAGTGGACAGAAGCAATCAGCCCCAGCATTTT
CDR3aa: CASGLVDRSNQPQHF

d_gene: -
j_gene: TRBJ2-5
abundance: -
v_gene: TRBV5-1
CDR3nt: TGCGCCAGCAGCAAAAAGGGGGTTTGGGGGCCGGAGACCCAGTACTTC
CDR3aa: CASSKKGVWGPETQYF

d_gene: TRBD2
j_gene: TRBJ2-7
abundance: -
v_gene: TRBV6-5
CDR3nt: TGTGCCAGCACCAGAGCGGGATCCTACGAGCAGTACTTC
CDR3aa: CASTRAGSYEQYF

d_gene: -
j_gene: TRBJ2-5
abundance: -
v_gene: TRBV7-2
CDR3nt: TGTGCCAGCAGCCCTAGCCGTGGAGAGACCCAGTACTTC
CDR3aa: CASSPSRGETQYF

d_gene: TRBD2
j_gene: TRBJ2-1
abundance: -
v_gene: TRBV27
CDR3nt: TGTGCCAGCAGTAGGATTAGCGGGGCCTCGGAGCAGTTCTTC
CDR3aa: CASSRISGASEQFF

d_gene: TRBD1
j_gene: TRBJ1-2
abundance: -
v_gene: TRBV19
CDR3nt: TGTGCCAGTAGTATCCTGGACAGGGCCTATGGCTACACCTTC
CDR3aa: CASSILDRAYGYTF

d_gene: -
j_gene: TRBJ1-5
abundance: -
v_gene: TRBV18
CDR3nt: TGTGCCAGCTCACCAAAGGGGCAGGCGCTTTATAGCAATCAGCCCCAGCATTTT
CDR3aa: CASSPKGQALYSNQPQHF

d_gene: TRBD1
j_gene: TRBJ1-1
abundance: -
v_gene: TRBV7-2
CDR3nt: TGTGCCAGCAGCCATCCCCAGGGGGTTTCGGGCACTGAAGCTTTCTTT
CDR3aa: CASSHPQGVSGTEAFF

d_gene: TRBD2
j_gene: TRBJ2-7
abundance: -
v_gene: TRBV28
CDR3nt: TGTGCCAGCAGTTTCCAGGGACTAGCGGGAGGTCCAACCACCTACGAGCAGTACTTC
CDR3aa: CASSFQGLAGGPTTYEQYF

d_gene: -
j_gene: TRBJ1-5
abundance: -
v_gene: TRBV2
CDR3nt: TGTGCCAGCAGTGCGGTAGATAGCAATCAGCCCCAGCATTTT
CDR3aa: CASSAVDSNQPQHF

d_gene: -
j_gene: TRBJ2-2
abundance: -
v_gene: TRBV30
CDR3nt: TGTGCCTGGAGTGTACGTCTTCCAGGGAACACCGGGGAGCTGTTTTTT
CDR3aa: CAWSVRLPGNTGELFF

d_gene: -
j_gene: TRBJ1-5
abundance: many
v_gene: TRBV4-1
CDR3nt: TGCGCCAGCAGCCAAGAACCGGGAGGCCTTAATCAGCCCCAGCATTTT
CDR3aa: CASSQEPGGLNQPQHF

d_gene: TRBD1
j_gene: TRBJ2-7
abundance: -
v_gene: TRBV29-1
CDR3nt: TGCAGCGTCCCCGGACAGGGCCACGAGCAGTACTTC
CDR3aa: CSVPGQGHEQYF

d_gene: TRBD1
j_gene: TRBJ2-5
abundance: -
v_gene: TRBV27
CDR3nt: TGTGCCAGCAGTCTGCTAGGACAGGATCAAGAGACCCAGTACTTC
CDR3aa: CASSLLGQDQETQYF

d_gene: -
j_gene: TRBJ2-1
abundance: -
v_gene: TRBV5-1
CDR3nt: TGCGCCAGCAGCTTGGTGGGGTCGGGAGCCTACAATGAGCAGTTCTTC
CDR3aa: CASSLVGSGAYNEQFF

d_gene: -
j_gene: TRBJ1-5
abundance: -
v_gene: TRBV6-5
CDR3nt: TGTGCCAGCAGAACCGCCGGGGGGGGCAATCAGCCCCAGCATTTT
CDR3aa: CASRTAGGGNQPQHF

d_gene: -
j_gene: TRBJ1-1
abundance: -
v_gene: TRBV19
CDR3nt: TGTGCCAGTAGCTCTCAGTTAGAAGCTTTCTTT
CDR3aa: CASSSQLEAFF

d_gene: TRBD1
j_gene: TRBJ1-2
abundance: once
v_gene: TRBV10-3
CDR3nt: TGTGCCATCAGTGGGCGGGACAGCAACTATGGCTACACCTTC
CDR3aa: CAISGRDSNYGYTF

d_gene: -
j_gene: TRBJ2-3
abundance: once
v_gene: TRBV6-4
CDR3nt: TGTGCCAGCAGTGACCGGGGTTACGGCACAGATACGCAGTATTTT
CDR3aa: CASSDRGYGTDTQYF

d_gene: TRBD2
j_gene: TRBJ2-1
abundance: -
v_gene: TRBV19
CDR3nt: TGTGCCAGTCGGGGGACTAGCGGGAGGTTGCATGAGCAGTTCTTC
CDR3aa: CASRGTSGRLHEQFF

d_gene: -
j_gene: TRBJ2-7
abundance: -
v_gene: TRBV28
CDR3nt: TGTGCCAGCAGTTTATTCGCGGGGACCTACGAGCAGTACTTC
CDR3aa: CASSLFAGTYEQYF

d_gene: -
j_gene: TRBJ2-7
abundance: -
v_gene: TRBV7-2
CDR3nt: TGTGCCAGCAGCTCACCCCGGTACGAGCAGTACTTC
CDR3aa: CASSSPRYEQYF

d_gene: TRBD1
j_gene: TRBJ2-7
abundance: -
v_gene: TRBV19
CDR3nt: TGTGCCAGTAGTATCGGGACAGGGGAGTACTACGAGCAGTACTTC
CDR3aa: CASSIGTGEYYEQYF

d_gene: TRBD1
j_gene: TRBJ2-2
abundance: -
v_gene: TRBV27
CDR3nt: TGTGCCAGCAGTTCGGGACAGGGTTGGGCCGGGGAGCTGTTTTTT
CDR3aa: CASSSGQGWAGELFF

d_gene: -
j_gene: TRBJ2-3
abundance: -
v_gene: TRBV4-2
CDR3nt: TGTGCCAGCAGCCAAGGGGGGGCCCGGGGGGCCGGGTACGCTAGCACAGATACGCAGTATTTT
CDR3aa: CASSQGGARGAGYASTDTQYF